These 15 T cell receptor beta chains were all obtained from the same sample, sequenced in a study of blood T cell repertoires in COVID-19. TCRdb's copy holds only in-frame clones and misses some; the assay was immunoSEQ multiplex PCR. There are a few hundred thousand clones in the sample; about 88% occur only once, and around 4.6% lies in the top ten. The specimen sequenced was peripheral blood. These receptors were taken from a woman aged 40 to 50 who had recovered from COVID-19.

This clone has a single count. This chain links TRBV11-2 with TRBJ2-1; weak D call: TRBD2 (5 bases). CDR3 size: 16 residues. Germline V gene sequence: CDR1 SGHAT, CDR2 FQNNGV. V shed 5 bases and J shed 7 bases, with 21 bases lying between them. CDR3 sequence reads: CASSTWTPLEINEQFF. CDR3 bases: TGTGCCAGCAGCACTTGGACTCCCCTCGAGATAAATGAGCAGTTCTTC.

The rearrangement links TRBV7-2 to TRBJ1-1; no definite D call. Germline-derived CDR1 and CDR2 are SGHTA and FQGNSA. This CDR3 has 16 amino acids. V lost 5 bases and J 2 bases, leaving 18 bases between the germline ends. This CDR3 is CASSPTRTLSNTEAFF. As DNA, the CDR3 is TGTGCCAGCAGCCCGACCCGCACACTATCCAACACTGAAGCTTTCTTT.

J is TRBJ1-2 and V is TRBV18; D uncertain. This CDR3 spans 13 amino acids. With 4 bases removed from V and 7 bases from J, the gap between germline ends came to 13 bases. CDR1 is KGHSH and CDR2 is LQKENI in the germline V gene. In DNA form, the CDR3 reads TGTGCCAGCTCACAAGACACTGAACTTGGCTACACCTTC. It specifies CASSQDTELGYTF.

The chain uses TRBV30 and TRBJ2-3; a weak D match, TRBD1 (6 bases). CDR3 length: 14 residues. V gave up 2 bases and J gave up 7 bases, with 16 bases separating them. CDR1 is GTSNPN and CDR2 is SVGIG in the germline V gene (reference sequence). Here the CDR3 reads CAWSFLGAGNTQYF. The CDR3 DNA reads TGTGCCTGGAGTTTTCTGGGGGCTGGAAATACGCAGTATTTT.

This sequence joins TRBV4-1 and TRBJ1-5; tentative D call: TRBD1 (5 bases). Deletions cut 0 bases from V and 0 bases from J, with 9 bases between. The CDR3 totals 16 residues. CDR1 is MGHRA, CDR2 YSYEKL, per germline. For the CDR3, the DNA is TGCGCCAGCAGCCAAGAGGCAGGGCATAGCAATCAGCCCCAGCATTTT. It codes for CASSQEAGHSNQPQHF.

The gene calls are TRBV3-1 (or the pseudogene TRBV3-2) and TRBJ1-1, with a tentative D call TRBD1 (5 bases). The CDR3 loop spans 13 amino acids. The germline V and J ends were trimmed by 5 bases and 10 bases, with 17 bases remaining between them. From germline, CDR1 is LGHDT and CDR2 YNNKEL (reference sequence). CDR3 loop: CASSSWGGIGAFF. DNA of the CDR3: TGTGCCAGCAGCTCCTGGGGGGGGATCGGAGCTTTCTTT.

The chain employs TRBV19 and TRBJ2-2, with TRBD1 as a possible D gene (6 bases). This CDR3 has 17 residues. Deletions cut 4 bases from V and 7 bases from J, with 22 bases between. Germline CDR1 is LNHDA and CDR2 is SQIVND (reference sequence). The CDR3 coding sequence is TGTGCCAGTAGTACGCGGCGGAAAAACCAGGGGCTCGGGGAGCTGTTTTTT. As protein: CASSTRRKNQGLGELFF.

This clone was counted only a few times. The chain recombines TRBV7-9 with TRBJ2-2, with TRBD2 matching over 10 bases. This CDR3 has 17 residues. The trim removed 1 base at V and 1 base at J, leaving 3 bases unmatched. Germline V gene sequence: CDR1 SEHNR, CDR2 FQNEAQ (reference sequence). CDR3 residues: CASSLGGLAVNTGELFF. DNA for the CDR3: TGTGCCAGCAGCTTAGGCGGACTAGCGGTGAACACCGGGGAGCTGTTTTTT.

The chain links TRBV9 to TRBJ1-6; D is perhaps TRBD1 (6 bases). Trimming took off 3 bases at V and 8 bases at J, with 12 bases between the two ends. In germline, CDR1 is SGDLS, CDR2 YYNGEE. The CDR3 covers 14 residues. CDR3 residues: CASSGDKNYSPLHF. As DNA, the CDR3 is TGTGCCAGCAGCGGGGACAAAAACTATTCACCCCTCCACTTT.

The chain links TRBV9 to TRBJ2-5; 9 nucleotides align to TRBD2. Germline V gene sequence: CDR1 SGDLS, CDR2 YYNGEE. V lost 0 bases, J lost 5 bases, and 11 bases stayed unmatched. This CDR3 has 17 amino acids. DNA of the CDR3: TGTGCCAGCAGCGTAGATCCGGCGGGGGGGAGTCGGGAGACCCAGTACTTC. It yields the protein CASSVDPAGGSRETQYF.

The genes are TRBV7-9 and TRBJ1-5; 9 bases agree with TRBD1. V was clipped by 1 base and J by 1 base; unmatched bases: 5. The CDR3 runs 17 residues. Germline lookup yields CDR1 SEHNR and CDR2 FQNEAQ (reference sequence). The CDR3 DNA is TGTGCCAGCAGCTTAGGGACAGGGGACGTAAGCAATCAGCCCCAGCATTTT. It encodes CASSLGTGDVSNQPQHF.

V gene TRBV5-1 combines with J gene TRBJ1-3; no firm D call. The CDR3 spans 18 residues. V dropped 1 base and J dropped 0 bases, with 17 bases sitting between them. Germline V gives CDR1 SGHRS, CDR2 YFSETQ. DNA of the CDR3: TGCGCCAGCAGCTTGACCGCAGGCAAAAAAGACTCTGGAAACACCATATATTTT. Amino acids: CASSLTAGKKDSGNTIYF.

The chain recombines TRBV7-9 with TRBJ2-7; D is perhaps TRBD1 (6 bases). V lost 3 bases and J lost 3, with 12 bases in between. The length of the CDR3 is 14 residues. The V gene's germline CDR1 is SEHNR and CDR2 FQNEAQ (reference sequence). CDR3 sequence reads: CASSLDRSRYEQYF. DNA for the CDR3: TGTGCCAGCAGCTTGGACAGAAGTCGCTACGAGCAGTACTTC.

The chain employs TRBV12-2 and TRBJ2-5; the table's D call TRBD2 went unverified against the DNA. TRBV12-2 is reported as a pseudogene. The CDR3 sequence is 19 residues long. The chain's CDR3 is CASRLFIGSSGSQQETQYF. CDR3 DNA sequence: TGTGCAAGTCGCTTATTTATAGGGTCTAGCGGAAGTCAACAAGAGACCCAGTACTTC.

This clone is a singleton in its sample. The V gene is TRBV4-2, the J gene TRBJ2-1; D perhaps matches TRBD1 (6 bases). The germline V gene encodes CDR1 LGHNA and CDR2 YNFKEQ. This CDR3 spans 15 amino acids. The germline V and J ends were trimmed by 2 bases and 4 bases, with 12 bases remaining between them. CDR3 coding DNA: TGTGCCAGCAGCCAACCGGGACAAAAATACAATGAGCAGTTCTTC. Encoded protein: CASSQPGQKYNEQFF.